These T cell receptor beta chains were read from a single sample in a study of T-cell memory formation after mild COVID-19. TCRdb redid the calling of the 5' RACE reads with MiXCR, one entry per CDR3 protein. Of 70,000 to 100,000 distinct CDR3 sequences listed, about 14% are singletons. Sequenced: PBMCs or a T cell subset sorted from them (not recorded which). Source of these receptors: a man in his late teens or twenties who had mild COVID-19 (a few samples of this study predate the infection). Cell type and time point are not known. CDR3s include the opening cysteine and the closing phenylalanine or tryptophan. The D gene is left open where the match is weak. Part of the rows lack a size; the others show once, few, many or a class for expanded clones.

D	J	V	size	CDR3	DNA
.	TRBJ2-1	TRBV6-5	.	CASSPAGTEQFF	TGTGCCAGCAGCCCCGCCGGCACTGAGCAGTTCTTC
.	TRBJ1-1	TRBV9	.	CASSPRGRPANTEAFF	TGTGCCAGCAGCCCCAGGGGAAGGCCGGCGAACACTGAAGCTTTCTTT
.	TRBJ2-3	TRBV3-2	many	CASIVRDTQYF	TGTGCCAGCATCGTTCGAGATACGCAGTATTTT
TRBD2	TRBJ2-3	TRBV20-1	.	CSASLAYSGGPISTDTQYF	TGCAGTGCTAGTCTCGCGTATAGCGGGGGCCCGATTAGCACAGATACGCAGTATTTT
.	TRBJ2-1	TRBV7-2	.	CASSLTLWGQDNEQFF	TGTGCCAGCAGCTTAACGCTTTGGGGGCAGGACAATGAGCAGTTCTTC
.	TRBJ2-3	TRBV7-8	.	CASSLSVASTDTQYF	TGTGCCAGCAGCTTATCTGTAGCGAGCACAGATACGCAGTATTTT
.	TRBJ2-1	TRBV29-1	.	CSVDGGRGQGEQFF	TGCAGCGTTGATGGGGGGAGGGGGCAGGGTGAGCAGTTCTTC
.	TRBJ1-4	TRBV28	few	CASSFGPKLFF	TGTGCCAGCAGTTTCGGTCCTAAACTGTTTTTT
.	TRBJ2-1	TRBV20-1	.	CSARVRPGGDEQFF	TGCAGTGCTAGGGTTCGACCGGGCGGCGATGAGCAGTTCTTC
.	TRBJ1-5	TRBV4-1	.	CASSQSPPGANSNQPQHF	TGCGCCAGCAGCCAATCTCCTCCAGGGGCTAATAGCAATCAGCCCCAGCATTTT
.	TRBJ2-1	TRBV4-1	few	CASSQDSGVAYNEQFF	TGCGCCAGCAGCCAAGATTCAGGGGTGGCATACAATGAGCAGTTCTTC
TRBD1	TRBJ2-3	TRBV7-2	.	CASSPPGQGIRGQYF	TGTGCCAGCAGCCCCCCGGGACAGGGGATTCGCGGGCAGTATTTT
TRBD1	TRBJ2-7	TRBV15	.	CATSSRDSSYEQYF	TGTGCCACCAGCAGCCGGGACAGCTCCTACGAGCAGTACTTC
.	TRBJ2-5	TRBV6-2/TRBV6-3	few	CASSLLGETQYF	TGTGCCAGCAGCCTTCTCGGAGAGACCCAGTACTTC
.	TRBJ2-7	TRBV7-2	many	CASSLPGYEQYF	TGTGCCAGCAGCTTACCGGGCTACGAGCAGTACTTC
TRBD2	TRBJ2-3	TRBV5-1	few	CASSLRTSGGATDTQYF	TGCGCCAGCAGCTTGCGGACTAGCGGGGGGGCCACAGATACGCAGTATTTT
.	TRBJ2-2	TRBV20-1	many	CSARRRVGGNLANTGELFF	TGCAGTGCTAGGCGCAGGGTGGGGGGTAACCTCGCGAACACCGGGGAGCTGTTTTTT
.	TRBJ2-2	TRBV4-1	few	CASSPFLGNTGELFF	TGCGCCAGCAGCCCCTTTTTAGGGAACACCGGGGAGCTGTTTTTT
TRBD2	TRBJ2-7	TRBV29-1	.	CSVEEVASGRPYEQYF	TGCAGCGTTGAAGAAGTGGCTAGCGGGAGACCTTACGAGCAGTACTTC
TRBD2	TRBJ2-5	TRBV12-3/TRBV12-4	.	CASTSGSGETQYF	TGTGCCAGCACCTCGGGTAGCGGGGAGACCCAGTACTTC
.	TRBJ2-5	TRBV12-3/TRBV12-4	.	CASSQPGEYQETQYF	TGTGCCAGCAGCCAGCCGGGAGAGTACCAAGAGACCCAGTACTTC
TRBD2	TRBJ2-3	TRBV20-1	.	CSARPFFGGNSTDTQYF	TGCAGTGCTAGACCCTTTTTCGGGGGGAACAGCACAGATACGCAGTATTTT
.	TRBJ2-1	TRBV7-8	many	CASSFPGYNEQFF	TGTGCCAGCAGCTTTCCGGGGTACAATGAGCAGTTCTTC
.	TRBJ1-5	TRBV28	many	CASSLHPRVFNQPQHF	TGTGCCAGCAGTTTACACCCTCGGGTCTTCAATCAGCCCCAGCATTTT
TRBD1	TRBJ2-1	TRBV27	few	CASGQGVRHEQFF	TGTGCCAGCGGACAGGGGGTTAGACATGAGCAGTTCTTC
TRBD1	TRBJ2-3	TRBV5-1	.	CASSLGQGSDTQYF	TGCGCCAGCAGCCTGGGACAGGGCTCGGATACGCAGTATTTT
.	TRBJ2-1	TRBV7-9	few	CASSEAELAEQFF	TGTGCCAGCAGCGAAGCGGAGCTGGCTGAGCAGTTCTTC
.	TRBJ1-1	TRBV19	.	CASSILDSGTEAFF	TGTGCCAGTAGTATACTCGACAGCGGGACTGAAGCTTTCTTT
.	TRBJ2-3	TRBV6-5	few	CASSYSEWADTQYF	TGTGCCAGCAGTTACTCGGAGTGGGCAGATACGCAGTATTTT
.	TRBJ2-6	TRBV6-5	.	CASSYSNGNVLTF	TGTGCCAGCAGTTACTCGAACGGCAACGTCCTGACTTTC
.	TRBJ1-1	TRBV3-1	few	CASSQDVGGGTEAFF	TGTGCCAGCAGCCAAGACGTCGGGGGTGGCACTGAAGCTTTCTTT
.	TRBJ1-5	TRBV4-1	few	CASSQTVVGHSGQPQHF	TGCGCCAGCAGCCAAACGGTCGTGGGACACTCAGGACAGCCCCAGCATTTT
TRBD2	TRBJ2-1	TRBV10-3	.	CAISDGGGAGDEQFF	TGTGCCATCAGTGATGGCGGGGGGGCGGGGGATGAGCAGTTCTTC
TRBD2	TRBJ2-5	TRBV6-6	.	CASSQISGGGRETQYF	TGTGCCAGCAGTCAGATTTCCGGGGGGGGCCGAGAGACCCAGTACTTC
.	TRBJ2-3	TRBV4-1	few	CASSQALGKSSDTQYF	TGCGCCAGCAGCCAAGCCCTCGGGAAGAGTTCAGATACGCAGTATTTT
.	TRBJ1-6	TRBV11-2	.	CASSLVTGQDNSPLHF	TGTGCCAGCAGCTTAGTGACGGGACAAGATAATTCACCCCTCCACTTT
.	TRBJ2-7	TRBV6-6	few	CASSYSRLPGNEQYF	TGTGCCAGCAGTTACTCTCGACTCCCAGGAAACGAGCAGTACTTC
.	TRBJ2-1	TRBV29-1	few	CSVEDLRVHNEQFF	TGCAGCGTTGAAGATCTTCGGGTACACAATGAGCAGTTCTTC
.	TRBJ2-5	TRBV12-3/TRBV12-4	few	CASSPPFSVLFGETQYF	TGTGCCAGCAGTCCGCCCTTTTCAGTACTCTTCGGCGAGACCCAGTACTTC
.	TRBJ1-2	TRBV4-1	.	CASSQDQGMVNYGYTF	TGCGCCAGCAGCCAAGACCAGGGGATGGTCAACTATGGCTACACCTTC
.	TRBJ2-2	TRBV10-3	few	CAISESSANTGELFF	TGTGCCATCAGTGAGTCGTCAGCTAACACCGGGGAGCTGTTTTTT